The rows below give T cell receptor beta chains drawn from one sample of a study of blood T cell repertoires in COVID-19. Method: immunoSEQ multiplex PCR; TCRdb's copy keeps in-frame clones and lacks some. The sample contains some 64,000 clones, nearly 90% of which appear only once. Source material: peripheral blood. Every receptor here comes from a man in his fifties with active COVID-19. The CDR3 runs from the conserved cysteine through the conserved F or W. A D gene is named only where the DNA matches it firmly. Clone sizes are given selectively: once, few, many, or a class where the clone is expanded.

>TRBJ1-1|TRBV14|.|.
TGTGCCAGCAGCCAAGCCGCAGGCAGGTCCACTGAAGCTTTCTTT
CASSQAAGRSTEAFF
>TRBJ2-2|TRBV7-2|.|TRBD2
TGTGCCAGCAGCTCCTATAGCGGGGGAGGCACCGGGGAGCTGTTTTTT
CASSSYSGGGTGELFF
>TRBJ2-7|TRBV18|.|.
TGTGCCAGCTCACCACCTGGGCAGGGTGACGAGCAGTACTTC
CASSPPGQGDEQYF
>TRBJ2-7|TRBV15|.|.
TGTGCCACCAGCAGAGATTTTCTCGAGCAGTACTTC
CATSRDFLEQYF
>TRBJ2-2|TRBV5-6|.|.
TGTGCCAGCAGCTTGGGGCTAGTCGGGGTTATCGGGGAGCTGTTTTTT
CASSLGLVGVIGELFF
>TRBJ2-4|TRBV18|.|.
TGTGCCAGCTCACGTCTAGACCCTGCTGACATTCAGTACTTC
CASSRLDPADIQYF
>TRBJ2-7|TRBV12-5|.|TRBD1
TGTGCTAGTGGTTTGGGGACAGGGAACCACGAGCAGTACTTC
CASGLGTGNHEQYF
>TRBJ1-1|TRBV5-1|.|TRBD1
TGCGCCAGCAGCTTCTCGGGACAGGGGGCAGATGAAGCTTTCTTT
CASSFSGQGADEAFF
>TRBJ1-2|TRBV6-2/TRBV6-3|.|.
TGTGCCAGCAGTTACTCGACGAGGAGGATCTATGGCTACACCTTC
CASSYSTRRIYGYTF
>TRBJ2-5|TRBV6-4|.|TRBD2
TGTGCCAGCAGTGAGACTAGCGGGGAACAAGAGACCCAGTACTTC
CASSETSGEQETQYF
>TRBJ2-7|TRBV5-4|.|.
TGTGCCAGCAGCGGGGGCTTAAGGGAGCAGTACTTC
CASSGGLREQYF
>TRBJ2-1|TRBV11-2|.|.
TGTGCCAGCAGCTCACTGCAATGGGAGCAGTTCTTC
CASSSLQWEQFF
>TRBJ1-1|TRBV29-1|.|.
TGCAGCGGCAGTCGGGGGGATGAAGCTTTCTTT
CSGSRGDEAFF
>TRBJ2-3|TRBV29-1|.|TRBD2
TGCAGCGTTGTTTGGGTTGGGACTAGCGGGTCCACTAGCACAGATACGCAGTATTTT
CSVVWVGTSGSTSTDTQYF
>TRBJ2-3|TRBV7-8|.|TRBD2
TGTGCCAGCAGCTTTGGGCTAGCGGGGGATACGCAGTATTTT
CASSFGLAGDTQYF
>TRBJ2-3|TRBV7-2|.|TRBD2
TGTGCCAGCAGCTTTTTGGGTCGGGAGGGGGATACGCAGTATTTT
CASSFLGREGDTQYF
>TRBJ1-5|TRBV24-1|.|TRBD1
TGTGCCACCTGGGACAGGTTCCAGCCCCAGCATTTT
CATWDRFQPQHF
>TRBJ2-3|TRBV6-1|.|TRBD2
TGTGCCAGCAGTGAAGGGACTAGCCTGGGGAATACGCAGTATTTT
CASSEGTSLGNTQYF
>TRBJ1-3|TRBV9|.|.
TGTGCCAGCAGCGTAAAGGGAGTTGGAAACACCATATATTTT
CASSVKGVGNTIYF
>TRBJ1-2|TRBV24-1|.|.
TGTGCCACCCGCGCGGGACCGCGTGGCTACACCTTC
CATRAGPRGYTF
>TRBJ2-3|TRBV2|.|.
TGTGCCAGCTACCGGGAGACCGGCACAGATACGCAGTATTTT
CASYRETGTDTQYF
>TRBJ2-3|TRBV4-2|.|TRBD1
TGTGCCAGCAGCCAAGTTTCTGCGACAGGGGGGAACACAGATACGCAGTATTTT
CASSQVSATGGNTDTQYF
>TRBJ2-5|TRBV6-5|.|TRBD2
TGTGCCAGCAGACAACTAGCGGGGGAAGAGACCCAGTACTTC
CASRQLAGEETQYF
>TRBJ2-7|TRBV18|once|TRBD1
TGTGCCAGCTCACCATTACAAGAGACAGGGGGGTTGAGGGGCGAGCAGTACTTC
CASSPLQETGGLRGEQYF
>TRBJ2-7|TRBV24-1|.|.
TGTGCCCCCCACAGGGAGTGGAGGGAGCAGTACTTC
CAPHREWREQYF
>TRBJ1-1|TRBV27|.|.
TGTGCCAGCAGTTTAAAGAGGGTCACTGAAGCTTTCTTT
CASSLKRVTEAFF
>TRBJ2-3|TRBV5-1|.|.
TGCGCCAGCGGGGCGGACAACACAGATACGCAGTATTTT
CASGADNTDTQYF
>TRBJ1-1|TRBV5-1|.|.
TGCGCCAGCAGCTTAGGGACTCTGGGGGCTGAAGCTTTCTTT
CASSLGTLGAEAFF